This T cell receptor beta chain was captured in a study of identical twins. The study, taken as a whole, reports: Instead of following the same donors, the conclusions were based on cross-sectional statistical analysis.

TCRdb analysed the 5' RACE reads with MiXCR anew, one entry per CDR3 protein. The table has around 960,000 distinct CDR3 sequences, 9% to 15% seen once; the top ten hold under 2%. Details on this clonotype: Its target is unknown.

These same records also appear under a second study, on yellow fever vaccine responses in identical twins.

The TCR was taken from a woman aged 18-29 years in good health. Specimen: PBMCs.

The CDR3 is CASSDQGLAGEEQFF. The DNA for the CDR3 is TGTGCCAGCAGTGACCAGGGACTAGCGGGAGAAGAGCAGTTCTTC. This sequence joins TRBV6-4 and TRBJ2-1, with 14 bases lining up with TRBD2. Trimming removed 2 bases from V and 10 bases from J; junction bases left unmatched: 4. Germline CDR1 reads MRHNA; CDR2 reads SNTAGT. There are 15 residues in the CDR3.